These 29 T cell receptor beta chains came from one sample sequenced in a study of blood T cell repertoires in COVID-19. Profiled with immunoSEQ multiplex PCR; TCRdb holds only in-frame clones, not every one. This sample has fewer than 350,000 clones, with roughly 86% found just once. The specimen was peripheral blood. These TCRs come from a young man with COVID-19, enrolled during active disease.

The chain is built from TRBV19 and TRBJ2-2; 7 bases align to TRBD2. The CDR3 loop spans 14 amino acids. Germline CDR1 reads LNHDA; CDR2 reads SQIVND (reference sequence). The V and J ends lost 6 bases and 0 bases, in that order; junction bases with no gene match: 1. The chain's CDR3 is CASRGLANTGELFF. For the CDR3, the DNA is TGTGCCAGTAGAGGACTAGCGAACACCGGGGAGCTGTTTTTT. The whole variable domain, filled in from reference TRBV19 and TRBJ2-2, reads DGGITQSPKYLFRKEGQNVTLSCEQNLNHDAMYWYRQDPGQGLRLIYYSQIVNDFQKGDIAEGYSVSREKKESFPLTVTSAQKNPTAFYLCASRGLANTGELFFGEGSRLTVL.

DNA of the CDR3: TGTGCCAGCAGCTTAGCCGGGACTAGCGGGAGGGAGGGGCAGTTCTTC. Translating it yields CASSLAGTSGREGQFF. The V and J genes are TRBV7-2 and TRBJ2-1; 16 nucleotides line up with TRBD2. Per the germline V gene, CDR1 is SGHTA and CDR2 is FQGNSA. The J segment lost 12 bases and the V segment lost 0 bases, leaving 5 bases of the junction unmatched. The CDR3 runs 16 residues.

This clone was recorded a few times. The CDR3 is CATALAGGPDTQYF. For the CDR3, the DNA is TGTGCCACCGCCCTAGCGGGAGGACCAGATACGCAGTATTTT. The chain carries TRBV27 and TRBJ2-3, with 11 bases lining up with TRBD2. In germline, CDR1 is MNHEY, CDR2 SMNVEV (reference sequence). This CDR3 is 14 amino acids long. V was clipped by 10 bases and J by 4 bases; unmatched bases: 7.

This clone has more than one count but fewer than ten. This chain joins TRBV2 and TRBJ2-7, with 13 bases identical to TRBD2. The CDR3 extends over 18 amino acids. The trim removed 6 bases at V and 3 bases at J, leaving 14 bases unmatched. Germline lookup yields CDR1 SNHLY and CDR2 FYNNEI. This CDR3 is CASRHGTSGVTIHYEQYF. For the CDR3, the DNA is TGTGCCAGCAGACATGGGACTAGCGGGGTGACCATACACTACGAGCAGTACTTC.

The chain combines TRBV9 with TRBJ1-3, with 12 bases identical to TRBD1. V shed 0 bases, J shed 7 bases, and the junction held 2 bases outside the gene matches. This CDR3 comprises 15 residues. CDR1 and CDR2 from the germline V gene are SGDLS and YYNGEE. The CDR3 DNA reads as TGTGCCAGCAGCGTAGCGGGACAGGGGGCTAACACCATATATTTT. Its protein product is CASSVAGQGANTIYF.

The chain links TRBV6-5 to TRBJ2-2, with TRBD1 identical over 9 bases. Germline CDR1 and CDR2: MNHEY and SVGAGI. The length of the CDR3 is 15 residues. V shed 5 bases, J shed 4 bases, and the junction held 5 bases outside the gene matches. The CDR3 sequence: CASSRDRDSTGELFF. The CDR3 bases are TGTGCCAGCAGTCGGGACAGGGACTCCACCGGGGAGCTGTTTTTT.

This chain connects TRBV4-2 to TRBJ2-2, with 11 bases that match TRBD2. Germline trimming cut 1 base from V and 2 bases from J; bases unmatched to any gene: 15. CDR1 and CDR2 from the germline V gene are LGHNA and YNFKEQ. The CDR3 length is 21 residues. This CDR3 reads CASSQGFSLLAGAPNTGELFF. The CDR3 DNA reads as TGTGCCAGCAGCCAAGGGTTCTCCTTACTAGCGGGGGCCCCAAACACCGGGGAGCTGTTTTTT.

The chain links TRBV2 to TRBJ2-5; TRBD2 might be the D (5 bases). CDR3 size: 12 residues. V lost 8 bases, J lost 3 bases, and 10 bases lay in between. Per germline, CDR1 SNHLY and CDR2 FYNNEI. The CDR3 nucleotides are TGTGCCAGCGAAGGGAGCAAAGAGACCCAGTACTTC. It specifies CASEGSKETQYF.

The rearrangement joins TRBV4-2 to TRBJ2-1; the match to TRBD2 covers 10 bases. The trim removed 4 bases at V and 8 bases at J, leaving 8 bases unmatched. CDR1 is LGHNA and CDR2 is YNFKEQ in the germline V gene. This CDR3 spans 15 amino acids. The CDR3 sequence: CASSLTGLAQDEQFF. CDR3 in DNA: TGTGCCAGCAGCCTAACGGGACTAGCGCAGGATGAGCAGTTCTTC.

J is TRBJ1-2 and V is TRBV12-3 or TRBV12-4, with 7 bases matching TRBD1. This CDR3 spans 12 amino acids. Unmatched junction bases numbered 2, after V lost 3 bases and J lost 7 bases. CDR3 residues: CASSLTGPGYTF. The CDR3 nucleotides are TGTGCCAGCAGTTTGACAGGGCCTGGCTACACCTTC.

This rearrangement joins TRBV10-3 to TRBJ2-7, with TRBD2 matching over 11 bases. Per germline, CDR1 ENHRY and CDR2 SYGVKD. The CDR3 is 16 amino acids. After removal of 3 bases from V and 3 bases from J, the junction contained 7 bases not matched to a gene. CDR3 sequence reads: CAISDSLGTSGYEQYF. CDR3 in DNA: TGTGCCATCAGTGATTCCCTAGGGACTAGCGGCTACGAGCAGTACTTC.

The chain employs TRBV18 and TRBJ1-1, with a weak D call TRBD1 (5 bases). The V gene's germline CDR1 is KGHSH and CDR2 LQKENI. The CDR3 loop spans 12 amino acids. The V end was cut by 6 bases, the J end by 8 bases, with 13 bases between. Here the CDR3 reads CASSPGQGEAFF. CDR3 DNA sequence: TGTGCCAGCTCTCCCGGTCAGGGCGAAGCTTTCTTT.

The chain joins TRBV7-2 to TRBJ1-1; D is undetermined. Trimming shortened V by 2 bases and J by 1 base, and 8 bases separated the two germline ends. This CDR3 contains 14 residues. Germline values: CDR1 SGHTA, CDR2 FQGNSA. The CDR3 sequence is CASSLLHTNTEAFF. CDR3 sequence (DNA): TGTGCCAGCAGCTTATTACATACGAACACTGAAGCTTTCTTT. Combining the CDR3 with reference TRBV7-2 and TRBJ1-1 gives the whole variable domain GAGVSQSPSNKVTEKGKDVELRCDPISGHTALYWYRQSLGQGLEFLIYFQGNSAPDKSGLPSDRFSAERTGGSVSTLTIQRTQQEDSAVYLCASSLLHTNTEAFFGQGTRLTVV.

The chain is built from TRBV5-1 and TRBJ2-7, with TRBD2 matching over 11 bases. This CDR3 has 16 amino acids. The germline CDR1 and CDR2 sequences are SGHRS and YFSETQ. V dropped 4 bases and J dropped 2; count of bases not matched to a gene: 8. The CDR3 spells CASSQGLAGTAYEQYF. The CDR3 nucleotides read TGCGCCAGCAGCCAAGGACTAGCGGGTACCGCCTACGAGCAGTACTTC.

This chain connects TRBV2 to TRBJ2-3, with TRBD2 identical over 11 bases. Germline loops: CDR1 SNHLY, CDR2 FYNNEI. After removal of 0 bases from V and 8 bases from J, the junction contained 4 bases not matched to a gene. This CDR3 region has 15 residues. CDR3: CASSEALLAGGTQYF. CDR3 coding DNA: TGTGCCAGCAGTGAAGCGCTCCTAGCGGGGGGTACGCAGTATTTT.

On this clone: This same CDR3 is encoded by further DNA sequences in the sample. The rearrangement joins TRBV27 to TRBJ2-7; D is unclear. The CDR3 is made up of 12 amino acids. Trimming pared 4 bases from V and 0 bases from J, leaving 4 bases between. In germline, CDR1 is MNHEY, CDR2 SMNVEV (reference sequence). This CDR3 is CASSSSSYEQYF. The CDR3 DNA reads as TGTGCCAGCAGTTCGAGCTCCTACGAGCAGTACTTC.

This chain connects TRBV24-1 to TRBJ1-2; the D is unclear. This CDR3 region has 15 residues. The germline V gene encodes CDR1 KGHDR and CDR2 SFDVKD. Trimming cost V 1 base and J 2 bases, with 10 bases left between them. The CDR3 region has the DNA TGTGCCACCAGTGATTTACAGAGTCCCAACTATGGCTACACCTTC. Translating it yields CATSDLQSPNYGYTF.

This sequence joins TRBV18 and TRBJ1-2; D uncertain. CDR3 length equals 15 residues. Trimming shortened V by 2 bases and J by 5 bases, and 15 bases separated the two germline ends. Per the germline V gene, CDR1 is KGHSH and CDR2 is LQKENI. CDR3 residues: CASSPGRVHLYGYTF. DNA of the CDR3: TGTGCCAGCTCACCAGGGAGGGTGCACCTTTATGGCTACACCTTC.

The gene calls are TRBV28 and TRBJ1-1; 7 nucleotides align to TRBD1. There are 14 residues in the CDR3. The V and J ends lost 5 bases and 5 bases, in that order; junction bases with no gene match: 8. Germline-derived CDR1 and CDR2 are MDHEN and SYDVKM. The CDR3 nucleotides are TGTGCCAGCAGTGGAACAGGGGTCTGGACTGAAGCTTTCTTT. It specifies CASSGTGVWTEAFF.

This sequence joins TRBV5-1 and TRBJ1-5; 7 nucleotides align to TRBD1. The length of the CDR3 is 14 residues. The V gene end was trimmed by 4 bases and the J gene end by 4 bases; junction bases not matched to a gene: 5. Germline CDR1 and CDR2: SGHRS and YFSETQ. The DNA of the CDR3 is TGCGCCAGCAGCGACGGGACAGCTAATCAGCCCCAGCATTTT. Encoded protein: CASSDGTANQPQHF.

The gene calls are TRBV18 and TRBJ2-7; the D gene is possibly TRBD1 (6 bases). Germline V CDR1 and CDR2: KGHSH, LQKENI. The length of the CDR3 is 16 residues. The V and J ends lost 3 bases and 0 bases respectively, with 15 bases between them. CDR3 bases: TGTGCCAGCTCACCCCAATCGGGACACTACTCCTACGAGCAGTACTTC. Its protein is CASSPQSGHYSYEQYF.

The chain has TRBV9 and TRBJ2-3; 13 bases are a match to TRBD2. Trimming took 4 bases from V and 2 from J; bases not matched to a gene: 7. CDR1 and CDR2 from the germline V gene are SGDLS and YYNGEE. This CDR3 comprises 17 residues. The CDR3 DNA reads as TGTGCCAGCAGCTTGCGACTAGCGGGGGGTATCACAGATACGCAGTATTTT. It specifies CASSLRLAGGITDTQYF.

At least ten counts were recorded for this clone. The chain combines TRBV27 with TRBJ1-2, with D tentatively TRBD1 (5 bases). The CDR3 length is 14 residues. Trimming left V 4 bases short and J 7 bases short, with 16 bases between. Germline V gene lookup returns CDR1 MNHEY and CDR2 SMNVEV (reference sequence). CDR3 loop: CASSSLRGYGGYTF. The CDR3 DNA is TGTGCCAGCAGTTCTCTACGGGGGTACGGTGGCTACACCTTC.

CDR3 sequence (DNA): TGCGCCAGCAGCCAAGGAAGAGCGGGCTCCACAGATACGCAGTATTTT. Translation gives CASSQGRAGSTDTQYF. V gene TRBV4-1 combines with J gene TRBJ2-3, with D possibly TRBD2 on 6 matching bases. Trimming removed 1 base from V and 2 bases from J, with 13 bases in between. The CDR3 length is 16 residues. The germline V gene encodes CDR1 MGHRA and CDR2 YSYEKL.

J is TRBJ2-2 and V is TRBV28; weak D call: TRBD1 (6 bases). The length of the CDR3 is 14 residues. Germline assignment: CDR1 MDHEN and CDR2 SYDVKM. V was shortened by 4 bases and J by 4 bases, with 10 bases between the two germline ends. The CDR3: CASSWTDLTGELFF. CDR3 in DNA: TGTGCCAGCAGTTGGACAGACCTCACCGGGGAGCTGTTTTTT.

The rearrangement joins TRBV7-2 to TRBJ1-6; D call uncertain. The V end lost 3 bases, the J end lost 10 bases, and 16 bases lay between the germline ends. The CDR3 totals 15 residues. Per the germline V gene, CDR1 is SGHTA and CDR2 is FQGNSA. As DNA, the CDR3 is TGTGCCAGCAGCTTGGCGTCAGGATCCGGCTCACCCCTCCACTTT. This encodes CASSLASGSGSPLHF. The entire variable domain, with the rest obtained from reference TRBV7-2 and TRBJ1-6, is as follows: GAGVSQSPSNKVTEKGKDVELRCDPISGHTALYWYRQSLGQGLEFLIYFQGNSAPDKSGLPSDRFSAERTGGSVSTLTIQRTQQEDSAVYLCASSLASGSGSPLHFGNGTRLTVT.

The chain uses TRBV5-1 and TRBJ1-2, with 7 bases matching TRBD1. Germline V gives CDR1 SGHRS, CDR2 YFSETQ. J gave up 5 bases and V 4 bases, and 5 bases lay outside the gene matches. This CDR3 contains 13 residues. The CDR3 bases are TGCGCCAGCAGCCGGGACAGCTCGTATGGCTACACCTTC. It yields the protein CASSRDSSYGYTF.

This sequence joins TRBV9 and TRBJ2-3, with TRBD2 matching over 7 bases. The germline V gene encodes CDR1 SGDLS and CDR2 YYNGEE. The CDR3 sequence is 15 residues long. V shed 0 bases and J 4 bases; nucleotides not matched to a gene: 5. The CDR3 spells CASSVEGRGADTQYF. CDR3 coding DNA: TGTGCCAGCAGCGTAGAGGGACGGGGGGCAGATACGCAGTATTTT.

The J gene is TRBJ1-5, the V gene TRBV2, with 11 bases that match TRBD1. Germline V gene data show CDR1 as SNHLY and CDR2 as FYNNEI. V dropped 6 bases and J dropped 4; count of bases not matched to a gene: 2. The CDR3 covers 14 residues. In DNA, the CDR3 is TGTGCCAGCAGGGGGACAGGGGGAAATCAGCCCCAGCATTTT. It is translated as CASRGTGGNQPQHF.